This T cell receptor (beta chain) was retrieved from a study of CD8 T cells in Susac syndrome. About the research overall: When their blood was taken, patients with Susac syndrome were therapy-naive, taking corticosteroids, or taking intravenous immunoglobulin alone. Points from the study as a whole: It was acknowledged by the study that relatively few individuals were included in its TCR sequencing and HLA analysis.

Points on this clonotype: The antigen remains unidentified.

The RNA input was roughly 0.45 to 1 ug, and it was reverse transcribed with random hexamers. MiXCR was run by TCRdb on the immunoSEQ multiplex PCR reads, yielding one entry per CDR3 protein. This sample carries 85,000 to 95,000 distinct CDR3 sequences, around 94% of them seen once, and the ten largest clones take roughly 0.3%. Per germline, CDR1 MDHEN and CDR2 SYDVKM. V shed 3 bases and J shed 0 bases, with 12 bases lying between them. The CDR3 consists of 16 residues. This rearrangement joins TRBV28 to TRBJ1-5, with D unresolved. The receptor was isolated from a human donor with Susac syndrome. The sequenced material came from CD4+ T cells from PBMCs. The CDR3 loop reads CASSFGRAYSNQPQHF. The CDR3 DNA sequence: TGTGCCAGCAGTTTCGGCCGAGCTTATAGCAATCAGCCCCAGCATTTT.